The rows below give T cell receptor beta chains drawn from one sample of a study of blood T cell repertoires in COVID-19. Method: immunoSEQ multiplex PCR; TCRdb's copy keeps in-frame clones and lacks some. The sample shows roughly 25,000 clones, 90% of them seen only once. Sequencing used peripheral blood. The receptor source for this set is a man between 65 and 85 years old with acute or convalescent COVID-19. Each CDR3 is given with its conserved first and last residue. The D gene is left open where the match is weak. Clone sizes are given selectively: once, few, many, or a class where the clone is expanded.

TRBD2	TRBJ2-1	.	TRBV11-2	TGTGCCAGCAGCTCAAGACTAGCTCTTGAGCAGTTCTTC	CASSSRLALEQFF
TRBD1	TRBJ1-5	.	TRBV19	TGTGCCAGTACTCCATGGACAGGGAGAGGGGTGGGCCAGCCCCAGCATTTT	CASTPWTGRGVGQPQHF
TRBD2	TRBJ2-7	.	TRBV10-1	TGCGCCATACAACTGGGGGGGGTAAACAACGAGCAGTACTTC	CAIQLGGVNNEQYF
.	TRBJ1-6	.	TRBV6-5	TGTGCCAGCAGTTACACCCGGGGATCCCCCTACTCACCCCTCCACTTT	CASSYTRGSPYSPLHF
.	TRBJ1-2	.	TRBV7-9	TGTGCCAGCAGCCCCGCGGGGGCTGTGAACTATGGCTACACCTTC	CASSPAGAVNYGYTF
.	TRBJ1-2	few	TRBV10-3	TGTGCCATCAGTGAGTCGATACAGGACTATGGCTACACCTTC	CAISESIQDYGYTF
.	TRBJ1-1	.	TRBV4-2	TGTGCCAGCAGCCAAGGACCCACAGTAGATGAAGCTTTCTTT	CASSQGPTVDEAFF
TRBD2	TRBJ2-7	.	TRBV7-2	TGTGCCAGCAGTGCCGGGGGGACTAACTCCTACGAGCAGTACTTC	CASSAGGTNSYEQYF
TRBD1	TRBJ1-1	.	TRBV7-8	TGTGCCAGCAGCCTAGACAGGGTCTCGGACACTGAAGCTTTCTTT	CASSLDRVSDTEAFF
TRBD2	TRBJ2-3	.	TRBV7-7	TGTGCCAGCAGCTCGGGACTAGCGGGTTCTAGCACAGATACGCAGTATTTT	CASSSGLAGSSTDTQYF
TRBD1	TRBJ1-2	.	TRBV7-3	TGTGCCAGCAGCTTGGGACAGGGTTATGGCTACACCTTC	CASSLGQGYGYTF
.	TRBJ1-3	.	TRBV25-1	TGTGCCAGCAGTGAAAAAACAGGGTTGGCCTCTGGAAACACCATATATTTT	CASSEKTGLASGNTIYF
TRBD1	TRBJ1-5	.	TRBV10-3	TGTGCCATCAGTGCAGGGGGCCGTATACAGCCCCAGCATTTT	CAISAGGRIQPQHF
.	TRBJ1-2	.	TRBV6-5	TGTGCCAGCAGATTACTGGACGGGGATGGCTACACCTTC	CASRLLDGDGYTF
TRBD2	TRBJ2-7	.	TRBV6-2/TRBV6-3	TGTGCCAGCAGTTACGAGGGTAGCGGGAGATTATACGAGCAGTACTTC	CASSYEGSGRLYEQYF
TRBD1	TRBJ2-2	.	TRBV3-1/TRBV3-2	TGTGCCAGCACCCTTAGGGACAGGGGGACCGGGGAGCTGTTTTTT	CASTLRDRGTGELFF
TRBD1	TRBJ1-2	.	TRBV28	TGTGCCAGCAGTTCGGGACAGGGGGTCGGTGGCTACACCTTC	CASSSGQGVGGYTF
.	TRBJ2-5	.	TRBV5-5	TGTGCCAGCAGGCTCGAGGGAGAGACCCAGTACTTC	CASRLEGETQYF
TRBD2	TRBJ2-2	few	TRBV7-3	TGTGCCAGCAGCAGCACTAGCGAACACACCGGGGAGCTGTTTTTT	CASSSTSEHTGELFF
TRBD1	TRBJ1-2	.	TRBV9	TGTGCCAGCAGTCGGGACAGGGATAGGGGCTACACCTTC	CASSRDRDRGYTF
.	TRBJ2-5	.	TRBV10-3	TGTGCCATCAGTGAGTCGGCTCAGGGGGAGACCCAGTACTTC	CAISESAQGETQYF
TRBD1	TRBJ2-1	.	TRBV5-5	TGTGCCAGCAGCTTGGATGGGGACAGTTACAATGAGCAGTTCTTC	CASSLDGDSYNEQFF
.	TRBJ1-2	.	TRBV14	TGTGCCAGCAGCCCTTCGGGGTATGGCTACACCTTC	CASSPSGYGYTF
.	TRBJ2-7	.	TRBV6-5	TGTGCCAGCAGTTACTCCCCCCAGGGGGGTTACGAGCAGTACTTC	CASSYSPQGGYEQYF
.	TRBJ2-7	.	TRBV6-5	TGTGCCAGCTTGGTGGGAGGTGTTTACGAGCAGTACTTC	CASLVGGVYEQYF
TRBD2	TRBJ2-3	.	TRBV3-1/TRBV3-2	TGTGCCAGCAGCGACGGGACTAGCGGGAGTCCAGATACGCAGTATTTT	CASSDGTSGSPDTQYF
.	TRBJ2-7	few	TRBV21-1	TGTGCCAGCATCTCGCGGGGGAGGGGGAGCTCCTACGAGCAGTACTTC	CASISRGRGSSYEQYF
TRBD1	TRBJ2-5	once	TRBV5-1	TGCGCCAGCAGCGAGGAAAGGGGGCACCAAGAGACCCAGTACTTC	CASSEERGHQETQYF
.	TRBJ2-1	once	TRBV18	TGTGCCAGCTCACCAGAGGCGGGGATGGTGATGGATGAGCAGTTCTTC	CASSPEAGMVMDEQFF
.	TRBJ2-7	.	TRBV5-4	TGTGCCAGCAGCTCCCCTTTCGGGTCCGAGCAGTACTTC	CASSSPFGSEQYF
.	TRBJ1-2	.	TRBV5-6	TGTGCCAGCAGCTTGGCCATCGACAGAATGATTAAGGGCTACACCTTC	CASSLAIDRMIKGYTF
.	TRBJ1-5	.	TRBV5-4	TGTGCCAGCAGCTTGGATCACCAGGGAATCCAGCATTTT	CASSLDHQGIQHF
TRBD1	TRBJ1-5	.	TRBV19	TGTGCCAGTAGTATGACACAGGGGGCAAGCAATCAGCCCCAGCATTTT	CASSMTQGASNQPQHF
.	TRBJ1-5	.	TRBV6-2/TRBV6-3	TGTGCCAGCAGCCTAATCCAACAATTCTCTGATAGCAATCAGCCCCAGCATTTT	CASSLIQQFSDSNQPQHF
.	TRBJ2-3	.	TRBV6-5	TGTGCCAGCAGCCCCGACTATAGCACAGATACGCAGTATTTT	CASSPDYSTDTQYF
.	TRBJ2-7	.	TRBV9	TGTGCCAGCAGCGTAGGTGGGGCTGCGGTCCAACCCTACGAGCAGTACTTC	CASSVGGAAVQPYEQYF
TRBD1	TRBJ1-2	.	TRBV5-6	TGTGCCAGCAGCTTGGCTCCTACAGGGGTTGGCTACACCTTC	CASSLAPTGVGYTF
.	TRBJ2-5	few	TRBV7-2	TGTGCCAGCAGCTCCCGGAGGGGGGGGTACCAAGAGACCCAGTACTTC	CASSSRRGGYQETQYF
TRBD1	TRBJ1-5	.	TRBV2	TGTGCCAGCAGTGAACTAGGGGGCCCCGGTCAGCCCCAGCATTTT	CASSELGGPGQPQHF
TRBD1	TRBJ2-3	.	TRBV27	TGTGCCAGCAGTTACAGGGGGCCCACAGATACGCAGTATTTT	CASSYRGPTDTQYF
.	TRBJ1-2	.	TRBV2	TGTGCCAGCAGTGATAGAGAGCATAACTATGGCTACACCTTC	CASSDREHNYGYTF
.	TRBJ1-1	once	TRBV28	TGTGCCAGCAGTCTCACTGGGGACATTTCGAACACTGAAGCTTTCTTT	CASSLTGDISNTEAFF
TRBD2	TRBJ2-3	.	TRBV19	TGTGCCACCGTCTCTAGCGGAGCTGGAGATACGCAGTATTTT	CATVSSGAGDTQYF
.	TRBJ1-1	.	TRBV2	TGTGCCAGCGCGAGGGAGGAGTTGAACACTGAAGCTTTCTTT	CASAREELNTEAFF
TRBD2	TRBJ2-3	.	TRBV9	TGTGCCAGCAGCGTATTACCTGGGGCGGGGGACACAGATACGCAGTATTTT	CASSVLPGAGDTDTQYF
TRBD1	TRBJ2-2	.	TRBV11-3	TGTGCCAGCAGCTCATTGCTCGGGACAGGGGGCTTAACCGGGGAGCTGTTTTTT	CASSSLLGTGGLTGELFF
.	TRBJ1-5	.	TRBV9	TGTGCCAGCAGCGAGGGGCTGGGTGAGGTTCAGCCCCAGCATTTT	CASSEGLGEVQPQHF
.	TRBJ2-7	.	TRBV6-5	TGTGCCAGCAGTTCATCCGGGACTGGTACTACCTACGAGCAGTACTTC	CASSSSGTGTTYEQYF